This TCR beta chain emerged from a study of blood T cell repertoires in COVID-19. The CDR3 totals 15 residues. Germline V gene lookup returns CDR1 ENHRY and CDR2 SYGVKD. Trimming removed 2 bases from V and 1 base from J, with 11 bases in between. TCRdb's table, derived via immunoSEQ multiplex PCR, lists solely in-frame clones and lacks some. The data show around 120,000 clones, 90% seen once. Specimen: peripheral blood. The chain recombines TRBV10-3 with TRBJ1-1; D unresolved. The TCR was taken from an older woman with COVID-19, enrolled during active disease. The DNA for the CDR3 is TGTGCCATCAGTGAGGGAGGGCGGGGGAACACTGAAGCTTTCTTT. Its protein product is CAISEGGRGNTEAFF.